This T cell receptor (beta chain) derives from a study of OX40 agonist ivuxolimab in advanced cancers. Findings of the study overall: Expanded peripheral T cell antigen specificity was not determined.

CDR3 size: 15 residues. Germline CDR1 reads SGHTA; CDR2 reads FQGNSA. V lost 6 bases, J lost 4 bases, and 8 bases stayed unmatched. Remarks on this clone: Antigen specificity is unknown.

Using immunoSEQ multiplex PCR, the repertoire was profiled, and TCRdb retains in-frame clones only, with some absent. This sample carries 69,000 or so clones, around 84% of them seen once, and the ten largest clones take less than 7.5%. This chain uses TRBV7-2 with TRBJ2-5; 10 bases line up with TRBD2. The TCR sequence derives from an adult with an advanced solid tumor such as melanoma, head and neck, liver or kidney cancer. Sequencing used CD4+ or CD8+ T cells sorted from blood, obtained in a trial of the OX40 agonist ivuxolimab. CDR3 in DNA: TGTGCCAGCAGGCCTAGACTAGCGGGCGGAGAGACCCAGTACTTC. Protein sequence: CASRPRLAGGETQYF.